This T cell receptor beta chain is drawn from a study of blood T cell repertoires in COVID-19. Study overall: Researchers got acute and convalescent COVID-19 samples from the United States, Italy and Spain. In each case, the material was cDNA or gDNA derived from T cells, B-cell-depleted T cells, or PBMCs.

Seattle's enrolled individuals joined amid active infection and were then monitored longitudinally. The CDR3 has 15 amino acids. V was clipped by 2 bases and J by 2 bases, with 10 bases between them. The V gene's germline CDR1 is SGHRS and CDR2 YFSETQ. This table comes from immunoSEQ multiplex PCR, and its TCRdb copy is limited to in-frame clones, with some not included. The sample has roughly 400,000 clones, approximately 89% seen once. The rearrangement links TRBV5-1 to TRBJ2-2, with a tentative D call TRBD2 (6 bases). The receptor was derived from a woman aged 55 to 70 with COVID-19, enrolled during active disease. Sequenced material: peripheral blood. The CDR3 DNA sequence: TGCGCCAGCAGCTTCTCACTAGCAAACACCGGGGAGCTGTTTTTT. This encodes CASSFSLANTGELFF.